This entry lists 30 T cell receptor beta chains sequenced from one sample in a study of OX40 agonist ivuxolimab in advanced cancers. Produced via immunoSEQ multiplex PCR; TCRdb's table is partial and in-frame only. Among about 73,000 clones listed, 92% were seen once. Source: CD4+ or CD8+ T cells sorted from blood, taken in a trial of the OX40 agonist ivuxolimab. Receptor source: an adult with an advanced solid tumor such as melanoma, head and neck, liver or kidney cancer.

The chain carries TRBV7-8 and TRBJ1-1; a possible D gene is TRBD1 (6 bases). The CDR3 has 15 amino acids. Germline lookup yields CDR1 SGHVS and CDR2 FQNEAQ. Trimming stripped 2 bases from V and 1 base from J, with 11 bases between. The CDR3 protein is CASSLRQTGNTEAFF. The CDR3 coding sequence is TGTGCCAGCAGCTTACGTCAGACAGGGAACACTGAAGCTTTCTTT.

V is TRBV9 and J is TRBJ1-4; 10 bases are a match to TRBD1. The CDR3 runs 16 residues. Unmatched junction bases numbered 9, after V lost 0 bases and J lost 10 bases. Germline assignment: CDR1 SGDLS and CDR2 YYNGEE. CDR3 region: CASSVGDRGPFGKLFF. CDR3 bases: TGTGCCAGCAGCGTAGGGGACAGGGGCCCTTTTGGAAAACTGTTTTTT.

In nucleotides, the CDR3 is TGTGCCAGCAGTGACGACAGCGGTGAAGCTTTCTTT. Translating it yields CASSDDSGEAFF. The chain uses TRBV2 and TRBJ1-1; the D gene is possibly TRBD1 (5 bases). This CDR3 region has 12 residues. V was cut by 3 bases and J by 7 bases, with 9 bases left in between. The germline V gene has CDR1 SNHLY and CDR2 FYNNEI. The whole variable domain, filled in from reference TRBV2 and TRBJ1-1, reads EPEVTQTPSHQVTQMGQEVILRCVPISNHLYFYWYRQILGQKVEFLVSFYNNEISEKSEIFDDQFSVERPDGSNFTLKIRSTKLEDSAMYFCASSDDSGEAFFGQGTRLTVV.

The rearrangement uses TRBV7-9 and TRBJ2-1, with D uncertain. V shed 0 bases and J shed 6 bases, with 6 bases lying between them. Germline CDR1 reads SEHNR; CDR2 reads FQNEAQ (reference sequence). This CDR3 is built from 13 residues. CDR3 protein: CASSLAWSNEQFF. In DNA form, the CDR3 reads TGTGCCAGCAGCTTAGCGTGGAGCAATGAGCAGTTCTTC.

This sequence joins TRBV18 and TRBJ2-5; TRBD1 is a possible D gene (6 bases). Germline values: CDR1 KGHSH, CDR2 LQKENI. The V end was cut by 1 base, the J end by 5 bases, with 11 bases between. This CDR3 contains 14 residues. The CDR3 DNA reads TGTGCCAGCTCACCACAGGGGGACGGGGAGACCCAGTACTTC. Translated, it gives CASSPQGDGETQYF.

The chain is built from TRBV6-5 and TRBJ2-5, with TRBD2 matching 7 bases. This CDR3 comprises 14 residues. The V and J ends lost 2 bases and 5 bases, in that order; junction bases with no gene match: 5. From germline, CDR1 is MNHEY and CDR2 SVGAGI. The CDR3 region has the DNA TGTGCCAGCAGTTACGCCGCGGGGGATGAGACCCAGTACTTC. Translating gives CASSYAAGDETQYF.

This clone has only one observation. The chain has TRBV9 and TRBJ1-1, with a possible D match to TRBD1 (5 bases). Trimming removed 5 bases from V and 3 bases from J, with 14 bases in between. Looked up from germline, CDR1 is SGDLS and CDR2 is YYNGEE. The CDR3 contains 14 residues. DNA of the CDR3: TGTGCCAGCAGGGGCCCGGGGGTGGACACTGAAGCTTTCTTT. It codes for CASRGPGVDTEAFF.

The chain joins TRBV27 to TRBJ2-7; weak D call: TRBD1 (6 bases). The CDR3 has 14 amino acids. The germline V and J ends were trimmed by 2 bases and 3 bases, with 11 bases remaining between them. Looked up from germline, CDR1 is MNHEY and CDR2 is SMNVEV (reference sequence). CDR3 sequence reads: CASSLGGQSYEQYF. CDR3 nucleotide sequence: TGTGCCAGCAGTTTAGGGGGACAAAGCTACGAGCAGTACTTC.

The chain carries TRBV9 and TRBJ1-2, with 9 bases aligning to TRBD1. CDR3 length: 13 amino acids. Unmatched junction bases numbered 2, after V lost 3 bases and J lost 5 bases. Germline loops: CDR1 SGDLS, CDR2 YYNGEE. This chain's CDR3 is CASSGDRAYGYTF. The CDR3 DNA reads TGTGCCAGCAGCGGGGACAGGGCGTATGGCTACACCTTC.

This rearrangement joins TRBV13 to TRBJ2-1; D assignment may be TRBD1 or TRBD2 (5 bases each). The CDR3 is made up of 19 amino acids. CDR1 PRHDT and CDR2 FYEKMQ come from the germline V gene (reference sequence). With 0 bases removed from V and 0 bases from J, the gap between germline ends came to 18 bases. The DNA of the CDR3 is TGTGCCAGCAGCTTAGGGGGGACCCCCGGGCTCGGCTCCTACAATGAGCAGTTCTTC. Protein sequence: CASSLGGTPGLGSYNEQFF. Supplemented by reference TRBV13 and TRBJ2-1, the full variable domain reads AAGVIQSPRHLIKEKRETATLKCYPIPRHDTVYWYQQGPGQDPQFLISFYEKMQSDKGSIPDRFSAQQFSDYHSELNMSSLELGDSALYFCASSLGGTPGLGSYNEQFFGPGTRLTVL.

This CDR3 reads CAWSAAQINYGYTF. CDR3 DNA: TGTGCCTGGAGTGCAGCGCAGATTAACTATGGCTACACCTTC. The chain couples TRBV30 to TRBJ1-2; D gene uncertain. The germline gives CDR1 GTSNPN, CDR2 SVGIG (reference sequence). The V and J ends lost 1 base and 1 base respectively, with 10 bases between them. The CDR3 extends over 14 amino acids. Full variable domain (remainder filled in from reference TRBV30 and TRBJ1-2): SQTIHQWPATLVQPVGSPLSLECTVEGTSNPNLYWYRQAAGRGLQLLFYSVGIGQISSEVPQNLSASRPQDRQFILSSKKLLLSDSGFYLCAWSAAQINYGYTFGSGTRLTVV.

This clone was seen only once. The rearrangement links TRBV9 to TRBJ2-5; D remains ambiguous. The CDR3 consists of 17 residues. V lost 0 bases and J 5 bases, leaving 20 bases between the germline ends. Germline-derived CDR1 and CDR2 are SGDLS and YYNGEE. This CDR3 is CASSVGVGHGDWETQYF. In DNA form, the CDR3 reads TGTGCCAGCAGCGTAGGGGTGGGCCATGGTGATTGGGAGACCCAGTACTTC.

V is TRBV5-4 and J is TRBJ1-1; TRBD1 is a possible D gene (5 bases). The CDR3 is 15 amino acids. The germline CDR1 and CDR2 sequences are SGHNT and YYREEE (reference sequence). Trimming left V 4 bases short and J 0 bases short, with 13 bases between. CDR3 in amino acids: CASSTLTGLNTEAFF. The DNA of the CDR3 is TGTGCCAGCAGCACCCTAACAGGTTTGAACACTGAAGCTTTCTTT.

In the case of this clone: At the DNA level, this CDR3 is encoded by other sequences in the same sample as well. This rearrangement joins TRBV27 to TRBJ2-7, with D possibly matching TRBD1 (6 bases). Germline CDR1 reads MNHEY; CDR2 reads SMNVEV (reference sequence). The CDR3 loop spans 13 amino acids. V was trimmed by 6 bases and J by 4 bases, leaving 13 bases between them. The CDR3: CASSFGQGYEQYF. Written as DNA, the CDR3 is TGTGCCAGCAGCTTCGGTCAGGGGTACGAGCAGTACTTC.

This clone appeared once. This rearrangement joins TRBV6-5 to TRBJ2-1; the D gene could be TRBD1 or TRBD2 (5 bases each). The CDR3 spans 16 residues. The V gene lost 4 bases and the J gene lost 4 bases, with 17 bases spanning the gap. In germline, CDR1 is MNHEY, CDR2 SVGAGI. The CDR3, as DNA: TGTGCCAGCAGTTTCTCCGGGACCGAACCTTACAATGAGCAGTTCTTC. Amino acid sequence: CASSFSGTEPYNEQFF.

The rearrangement joins TRBV7-2 to TRBJ2-7; possibly TRBD2 for D (7 bases). Trimming pared 5 bases from V and 0 bases from J, leaving 20 bases between. Germline CDR1 SGHTA, CDR2 FQGNSA. The CDR3 covers 17 residues. The chain's CDR3 is CASSRLGGGAGSYEQYF. CDR3 coding DNA: TGTGCCAGCAGCCGCTTAGGGGGGGGCGCAGGCTCCTACGAGCAGTACTTC.

The V call is TRBV7-2, the J call TRBJ2-7; 10 nucleotides agree with TRBD2. This CDR3 is 15 amino acids long. Trimming at V came to 4 bases and at J to 1 base, leaving 4 bases not matched to a gene. Looked up from germline, CDR1 is SGHTA and CDR2 is FQGNSA. CDR3 in DNA: TGTGCCAGCAGCTGGGGACTAGCGCTTTCCTACGAGCAGTACTTC. It specifies CASSWGLALSYEQYF.

Here the CDR3 reads CASSGYYEQYF. CDR3 coding DNA: TGTGCCAGCAGCGGGTACTACGAGCAGTACTTC. The genes are TRBV14 and TRBJ2-7; D is undetermined. The CDR3 has 11 amino acids. Between the trimmed V and J ends, which lost 5 bases and 3 bases, there was a span of 5 bases. The germline gives CDR1 SGHDN, CDR2 FVKESK. The full variable domain, in which reference TRBV14 and TRBJ2-7 provide the parts outside the CDR3, is EAGVTQFPSHSVIEKGQTVTLRCDPISGHDNLYWYRRVMGKEIKFLLHFVKESKQDESGMPNNRFLAERTGGTYSTLKVQPAELEDSGVYFCASSGYYEQYFGPGTRLTVT.

The chain couples TRBV10-3 to TRBJ2-1; the D is unclear. V shed 4 bases and J shed 5 bases, with 3 bases lying between them. The CDR3 spans 11 residues. Germline V CDR1 and CDR2: ENHRY, SYGVKD. The CDR3 loop reads CAISVNNEQFF. The DNA of the CDR3 is TGTGCCATCAGTGTTAACAATGAGCAGTTCTTC.

The chain is built from TRBV29-1 and TRBJ2-7; TRBD1 is a possible D gene (6 bases). V was pared by 2 bases and J by 1 base, with 9 bases between. The CDR3 is 13 residues long. Germline assignment: CDR1 SQVTM and CDR2 ANQGSEA. The CDR3 region is CSVETGSSYEQYF. The CDR3 DNA is TGCAGCGTTGAAACAGGGTCGTCCTACGAGCAGTACTTC.

This clone occurred once. This chain connects TRBV7-9 to TRBJ1-3; D is possibly TRBD1 (5 bases). CDR1 is SEHNR and CDR2 is FQNEAQ in the germline V gene (reference sequence). CDR3 length: 15 residues. The ends were cut back, 8 bases at V and 0 bases at J, with 14 bases in the middle. The CDR3 spells CASLDRRSSGNTIYF. The CDR3 coding sequence is TGTGCCAGCCTAGACAGAAGGAGCTCTGGAAACACCATATATTTT.

The chain combines TRBV7-9 with TRBJ2-7, with D tentatively TRBD1 or TRBD2 (5 bases each). Deletions cut 0 bases from V and 0 bases from J, with 12 bases between. Per germline, CDR1 SEHNR and CDR2 FQNEAQ (reference sequence). This CDR3 has 16 amino acids. CDR3 nucleotides: TGTGCCAGCAGCTTAGCAGTTGGGACGGACTCCTACGAGCAGTACTTC. Translated: CASSLAVGTDSYEQYF. Combining the CDR3 with reference TRBV7-9 and TRBJ2-7 gives the whole variable domain DTGVSQNPRHKITKRGQNVTFRCDPISEHNRLYWYRQTLGQGPEFLTYFQNEAQLEKSRLLSDRFSAERPKGSFSTLEIQRTEQGDSAMYLCASSLAVGTDSYEQYFGPGTRLTVT.

V and J are TRBV27 and TRBJ2-3, with TRBD2 matching 8 bases. This CDR3 spans 16 amino acids. The germline gives CDR1 MNHEY, CDR2 SMNVEV (reference sequence). Unmatched junction bases numbered 8, after V lost 1 base and J lost 5 bases. The CDR3 nucleotides are TGTGCCAGCAGTTTATTAGGCGGACTAGCAGGAGATACGCAGTATTTT. It encodes CASSLLGGLAGDTQYF.

This chain joins TRBV5-4 and TRBJ2-7; D call uncertain. Looked up from germline, CDR1 is SGHNT and CDR2 is YYREEE (reference sequence). This CDR3 spans 12 amino acids. Trimming pared 3 bases from V and 6 bases from J, leaving 10 bases between. CDR3 nucleotide sequence: TGTGCCAGCAGCTATGGGGTCACCGAGCAGTACTTC. It yields the protein CASSYGVTEQYF.

This clone has just a few counts. This sequence joins TRBV7-9 and TRBJ2-4; 10 bases agree with TRBD1. The CDR3 totals 14 residues. Germline values: CDR1 SEHNR, CDR2 FQNEAQ (reference sequence). J was trimmed by 6 bases and V by 7 bases; bases with no gene match: 6. This CDR3 is CASNPGQGRNIQYF. The CDR3, as DNA: TGTGCCAGCAACCCGGGACAGGGGAGAAACATTCAGTACTTC.

This chain uses TRBV14 with TRBJ2-1; 9 bases are shared with TRBD2. In germline, CDR1 is SGHDN, CDR2 FVKESK. The V segment lost 5 bases and the J segment 2 bases; nucleotides outside the gene matches: 4. The CDR3 has 15 residues. For the CDR3, the DNA is TGTGCCAGCAGCGCGCGGGGGGGCACCTACAATGAGCAGTTCTTC. It yields the protein CASSARGGTYNEQFF.

CDR3 sequence: CASSYAEVNTEAFF. CDR3 nucleotide sequence: TGTGCCAGCAGTTACGCAGAAGTGAACACTGAAGCTTTCTTT. V gene TRBV6-6 combines with J gene TRBJ1-1; D gene ambiguous. Germline loops: CDR1 MNHNY, CDR2 SVGAGI (reference sequence). Trimming took off 2 bases at V and 0 bases at J, with 7 bases between the two ends. This CDR3 region has 14 residues.

J is TRBJ2-2 and V is TRBV7-7, with D possibly being TRBD2 (6 bases). Germline CDR1 SSHAT, CDR2 FNYEAQ (reference sequence). V was shortened by 0 bases and J by 6 bases, with 14 bases between the two germline ends. The CDR3 totals 16 residues. In nucleotides, the CDR3 is TGTGCCAGCAGCTTAGCGCCCGGATGGGAGGCCGGGGAGCTGTTTTTT. The encoded protein is CASSLAPGWEAGELFF.

The V and J genes are TRBV30 and TRBJ2-2; TRBD2 might be the D (6 bases). The ends were cut back, 3 bases at V and 1 base at J, with 6 bases in the middle. This CDR3 spans 13 amino acids. Germline-derived CDR1 and CDR2 are GTSNPN and SVGIG (reference sequence). The chain's CDR3 is CAWRAGNTGELFF. The CDR3 coding sequence is TGTGCCTGGAGAGCGGGGAACACCGGGGAGCTGTTTTTT.

This sequence joins TRBV7-3 and TRBJ2-2, with a weak D call TRBD2 (5 bases). CDR3 size: 17 residues. V lost 2 bases to trimming and J lost 1 base, with 14 bases between them. Germline V lookup: CDR1 SGHTA, CDR2 FQGTGA. CDR3 sequence (DNA): TGTGCCAGCAGCTTAGCCCTCTCCGGGATGAACACCGGGGAGCTGTTTTTT. This codes for CASSLALSGMNTGELFF.